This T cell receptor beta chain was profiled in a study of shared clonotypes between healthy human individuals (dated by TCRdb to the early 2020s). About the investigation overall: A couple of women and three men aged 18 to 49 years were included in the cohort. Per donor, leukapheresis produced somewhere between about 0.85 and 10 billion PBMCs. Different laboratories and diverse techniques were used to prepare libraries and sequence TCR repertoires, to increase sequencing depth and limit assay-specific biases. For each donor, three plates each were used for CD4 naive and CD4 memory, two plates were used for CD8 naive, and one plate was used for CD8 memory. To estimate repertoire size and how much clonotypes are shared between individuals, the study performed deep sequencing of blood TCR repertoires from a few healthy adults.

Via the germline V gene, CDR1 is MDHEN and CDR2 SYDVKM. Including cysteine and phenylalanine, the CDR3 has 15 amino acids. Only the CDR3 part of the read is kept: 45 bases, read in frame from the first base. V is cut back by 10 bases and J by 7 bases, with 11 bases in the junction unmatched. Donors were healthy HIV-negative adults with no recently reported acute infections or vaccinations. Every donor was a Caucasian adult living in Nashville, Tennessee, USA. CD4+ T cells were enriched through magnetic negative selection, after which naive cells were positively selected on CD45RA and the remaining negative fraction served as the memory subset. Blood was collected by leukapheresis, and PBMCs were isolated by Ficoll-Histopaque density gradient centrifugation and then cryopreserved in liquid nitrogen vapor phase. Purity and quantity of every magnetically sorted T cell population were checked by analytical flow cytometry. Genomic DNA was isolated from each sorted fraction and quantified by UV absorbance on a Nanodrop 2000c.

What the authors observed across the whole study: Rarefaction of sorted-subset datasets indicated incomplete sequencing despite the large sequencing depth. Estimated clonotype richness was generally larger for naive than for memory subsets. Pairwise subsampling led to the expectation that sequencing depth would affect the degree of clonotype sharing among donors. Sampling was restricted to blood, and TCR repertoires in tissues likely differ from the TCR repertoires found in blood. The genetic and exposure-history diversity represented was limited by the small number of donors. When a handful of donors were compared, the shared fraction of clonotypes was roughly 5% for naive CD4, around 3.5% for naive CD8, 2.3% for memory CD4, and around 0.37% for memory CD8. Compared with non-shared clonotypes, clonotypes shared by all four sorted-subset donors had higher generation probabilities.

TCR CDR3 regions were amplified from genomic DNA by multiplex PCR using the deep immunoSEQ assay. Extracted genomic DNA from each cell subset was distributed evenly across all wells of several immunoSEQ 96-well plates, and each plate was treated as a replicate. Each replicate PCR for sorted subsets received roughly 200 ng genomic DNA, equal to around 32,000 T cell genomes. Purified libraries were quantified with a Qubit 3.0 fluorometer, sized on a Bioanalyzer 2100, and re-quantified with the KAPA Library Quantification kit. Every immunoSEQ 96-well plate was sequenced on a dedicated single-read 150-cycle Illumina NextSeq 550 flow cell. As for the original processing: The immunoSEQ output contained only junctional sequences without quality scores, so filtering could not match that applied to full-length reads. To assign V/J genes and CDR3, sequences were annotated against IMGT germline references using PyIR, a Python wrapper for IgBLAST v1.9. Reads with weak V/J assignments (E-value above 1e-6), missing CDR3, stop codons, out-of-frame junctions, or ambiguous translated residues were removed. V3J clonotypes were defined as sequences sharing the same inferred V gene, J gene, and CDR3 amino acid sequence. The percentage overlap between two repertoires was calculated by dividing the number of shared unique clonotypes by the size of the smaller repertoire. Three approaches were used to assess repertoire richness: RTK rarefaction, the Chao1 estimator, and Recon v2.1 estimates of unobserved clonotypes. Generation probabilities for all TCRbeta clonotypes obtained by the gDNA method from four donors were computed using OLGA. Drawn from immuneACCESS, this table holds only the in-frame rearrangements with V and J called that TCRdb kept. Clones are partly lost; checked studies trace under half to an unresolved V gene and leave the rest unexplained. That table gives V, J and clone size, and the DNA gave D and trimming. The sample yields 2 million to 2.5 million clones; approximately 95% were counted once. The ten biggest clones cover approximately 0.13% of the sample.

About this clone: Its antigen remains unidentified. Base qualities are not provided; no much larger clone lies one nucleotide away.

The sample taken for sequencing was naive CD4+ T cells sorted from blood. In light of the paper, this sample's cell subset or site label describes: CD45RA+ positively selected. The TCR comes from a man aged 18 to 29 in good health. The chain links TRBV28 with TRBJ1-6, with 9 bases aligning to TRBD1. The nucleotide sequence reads TGTGCCACCGAAACGGGACAGGGAAACAATTCACCCCTCCACTTT. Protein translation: CATETGQGNNSPLHF.